This TCR beta chain was captured by sequencing in a study of neoadjuvant anti-PD-1 for oral cavity cancer (dated by TCRdb to the early 2020s). For context, the study as a whole: Before curative-intent surgical resection, most patients were given three to four biweekly doses of nivolumab at 3 mg/kg. Patients with complete response, partial response or stable disease by RECIST 1.1 were defined as responders, whereas patients with progression were defined as non-responders. Patients who did not progress were given a fourth nivolumab dose at about day 43 and had definitive surgical resection on days 50-56. There were approximately 12 patients in the parent correlative cohort, and the response rate was approximately 36%. What the work shows at the level of the full study, not this receptor alone: TCR analyses included only three patients per response group, and the authors called for larger cohorts for validation. After neoadjuvant nivolumab, significantly higher T cell clonality (Gini index) was found within PBMCs in non-responders than in responders. Higher pretreatment blood Treg/Th17 ratios correlated with higher pretreatment blood TCRbeta clonality and lower post-treatment tumor TCRbeta clonality.

As concerns this clone: What this receptor recognizes is not known. No much larger clone is present one base from it, and per-base qualities are unavailable.

This sample's time point label indicates: after neoadjuvant nivolumab, at surgical resection. Patients were newly diagnosed with stage II-IVA oral cavity squamous cell carcinoma and had received no prior systemic or radiation treatment. The cohort was made up of patients with locally advanced, HPV-negative oral cavity squamous cell carcinoma. No culture maintenance or expansion was done, as the peripheral blood mononuclear cells went straight to analysis. Samples came from a longitudinal correlative study of a single-arm phase II trial of neoadjuvant nivolumab in oral cavity squamous cell carcinoma. Subject-matched pre- and post-treatment PBMCs and tumors from three responders and three non-responders were subjected to genomic DNA-based TCRbeta sequencing. Peripheral blood mononuclear cells were collected before nivolumab treatment and were collected again after treatment, at the time of surgery. The Maxwell RSC DNA from Cells kit was used to isolate genomic DNA from PBMCs.

For deep sequencing of PBMC libraries, mostly about 450 ng of input genomic DNA was used, and six replicates were run per sample. TCRbeta libraries were prepared with the immunoSEQ hsTCRbeta kit according to the manufacturer's instructions. Sequencing of the completed libraries took place using an Illumina NovaSeq 6000 S4 flow cell after they had been pooled to approximately 3.3 nM. In the paper's pipeline: Raw data preprocessing and quality control were performed with the immunoSEQ Analyzer. The analysis was restricted to productive rearrangements, with each unique CDR3 amino acid sequence defining a clonotype. Using the R package tcR, the researchers computed the Gini-Simpson index as their estimate of repertoire clonality. Gini indices were compared with Student's t test, and associations with tumor size change were assessed by Pearson correlation. Sourced from immuneACCESS, this table was stored by TCRdb with only in-frame sequences that have V and J called. A share of the clones is absent; for the studies checked, an unresolved V gene accounts for under half, and the remainder has no known explanation. V and J calls plus clone size are reproduced from that table; the DNA served to infer D and trimming. The sample profile shows more than 10,000 clones; 67% of them were found once. Approximately 3% of the sample lies in the top ten.

This sample comprised PBMCs, obtained after nivolumab (anti-PD-1) treatment. The receptor comes from a person aged 35-79 years with oral cavity squamous cell carcinoma.

The DNA sequence is as follows: TGCGCCAGCAGCCAATTGGCCGGGGAGCTGTTTTTT. The resulting protein is CASSQLAGELFF. The V gene is TRBV4-1 and the J gene is TRBJ2-2, with no reliable assignment of the D segment. CDR1 and CDR2 (MGHRA, YSYEKL) derive from the germline V gene. The trim is 2 bases for V and 6 bases for J, with a gap of 4 bases between the germline ends. The CDR3 numbers 12 residues from cysteine through phenylalanine. The kept DNA is CDR3 alone, 36 bases in frame from the first base.